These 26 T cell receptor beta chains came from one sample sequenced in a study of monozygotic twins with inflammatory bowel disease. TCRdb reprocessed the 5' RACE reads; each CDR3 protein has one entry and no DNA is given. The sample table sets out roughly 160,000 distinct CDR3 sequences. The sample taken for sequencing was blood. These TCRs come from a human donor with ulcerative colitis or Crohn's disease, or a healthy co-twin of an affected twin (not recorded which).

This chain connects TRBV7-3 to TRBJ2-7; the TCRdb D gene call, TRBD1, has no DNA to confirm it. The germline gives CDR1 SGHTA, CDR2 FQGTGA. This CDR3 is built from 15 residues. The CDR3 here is CASSPGQITKVEQYF.

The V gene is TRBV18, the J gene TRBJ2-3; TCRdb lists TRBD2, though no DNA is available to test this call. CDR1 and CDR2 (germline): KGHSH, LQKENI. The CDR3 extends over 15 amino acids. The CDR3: CASSPPSLGGDTQYF.

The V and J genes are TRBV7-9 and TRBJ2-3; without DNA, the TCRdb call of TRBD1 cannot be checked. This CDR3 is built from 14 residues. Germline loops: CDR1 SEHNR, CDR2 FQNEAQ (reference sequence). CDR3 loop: CASSPRGREDTQYF. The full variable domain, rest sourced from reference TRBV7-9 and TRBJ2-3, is DTGVSQNPRHKITKRGQNVTFRCDPISEHNRLYWYRQTLGQGPEFLTYFQNEAQLEKSRLLSDRFSAERPKGSFSTLEIQRTEQGDSAMYLCASSPRGREDTQYFGPGTRLTVL.

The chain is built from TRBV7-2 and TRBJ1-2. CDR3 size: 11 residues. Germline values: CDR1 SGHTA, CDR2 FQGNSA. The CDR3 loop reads CASSSNYGYTF.

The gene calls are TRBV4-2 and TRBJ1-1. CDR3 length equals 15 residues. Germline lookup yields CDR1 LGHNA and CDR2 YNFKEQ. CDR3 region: CASSLRQYMNTEAFF.

The chain's CDR3 is CSARDPANTGELFF. The V and J genes are TRBV20-1 and TRBJ2-2. The CDR3 has 14 amino acids. Germline V gives CDR1 DFQATT, CDR2 SNEGSKA (reference sequence).

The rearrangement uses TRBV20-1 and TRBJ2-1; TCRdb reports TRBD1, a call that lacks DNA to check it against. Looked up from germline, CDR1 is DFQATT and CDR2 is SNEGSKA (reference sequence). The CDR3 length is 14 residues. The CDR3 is CSARDPGFGNEQFF.

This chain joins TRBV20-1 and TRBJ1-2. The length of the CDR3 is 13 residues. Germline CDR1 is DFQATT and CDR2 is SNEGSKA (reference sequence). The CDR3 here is CSANDLGFHGYTF.

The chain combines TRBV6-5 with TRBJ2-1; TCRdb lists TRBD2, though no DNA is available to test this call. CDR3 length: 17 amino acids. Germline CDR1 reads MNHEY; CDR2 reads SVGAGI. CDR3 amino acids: CASSIRGTSGLYNEQFF.

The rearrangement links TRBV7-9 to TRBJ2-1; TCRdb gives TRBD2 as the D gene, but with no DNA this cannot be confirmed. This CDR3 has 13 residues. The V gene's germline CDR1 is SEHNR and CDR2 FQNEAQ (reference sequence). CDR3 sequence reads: CASSTDYNNEQFF.

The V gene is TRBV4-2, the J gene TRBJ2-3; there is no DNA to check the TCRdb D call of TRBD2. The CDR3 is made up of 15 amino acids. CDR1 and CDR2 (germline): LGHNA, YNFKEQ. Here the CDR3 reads CASSPIAGDTDTQYF.

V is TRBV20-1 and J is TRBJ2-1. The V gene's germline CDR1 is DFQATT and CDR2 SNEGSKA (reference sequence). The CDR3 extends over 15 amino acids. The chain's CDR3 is CSVHPDGYSYNEQFF.

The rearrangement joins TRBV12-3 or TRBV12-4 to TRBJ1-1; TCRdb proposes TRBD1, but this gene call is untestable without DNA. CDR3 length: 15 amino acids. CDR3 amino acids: CASSPGQAMNTEAFF.

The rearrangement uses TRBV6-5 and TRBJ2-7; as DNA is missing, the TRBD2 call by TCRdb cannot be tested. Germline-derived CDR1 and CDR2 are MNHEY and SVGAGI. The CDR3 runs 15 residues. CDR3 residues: CASSYGAVRAQEQYF.

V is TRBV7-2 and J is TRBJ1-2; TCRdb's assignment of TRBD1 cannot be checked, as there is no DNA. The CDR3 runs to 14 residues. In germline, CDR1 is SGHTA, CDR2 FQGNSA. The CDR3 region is CASSLGRDNYGYTF.

The CDR3 spells CASSSYGTPYNEQFF. This chain uses TRBV7-3 with TRBJ2-1. Per germline, CDR1 SGHTA and CDR2 FQGTGA. This CDR3 contains 15 residues.

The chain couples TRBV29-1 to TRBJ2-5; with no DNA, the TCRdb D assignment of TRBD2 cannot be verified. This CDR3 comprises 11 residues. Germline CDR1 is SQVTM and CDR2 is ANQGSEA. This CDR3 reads CSVELGGGGYF. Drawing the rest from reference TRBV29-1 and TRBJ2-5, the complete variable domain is SAVISQKPSRDICQRGTSLTIQCQVDSQVTMMFWYRQQPGQSLTLIATANQGSEATYESGFVIDKFPISRPNLTFSTLTVSNMSPEDSSIYLCSVELGGGGYFGPGTRLLVL.

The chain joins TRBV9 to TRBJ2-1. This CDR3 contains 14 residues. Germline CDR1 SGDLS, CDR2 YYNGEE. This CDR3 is CASTYNPSYNEQFF.

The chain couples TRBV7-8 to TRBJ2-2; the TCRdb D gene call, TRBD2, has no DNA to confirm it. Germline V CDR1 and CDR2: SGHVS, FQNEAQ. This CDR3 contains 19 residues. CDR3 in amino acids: CASSLRGLAGGPGTGELFF.

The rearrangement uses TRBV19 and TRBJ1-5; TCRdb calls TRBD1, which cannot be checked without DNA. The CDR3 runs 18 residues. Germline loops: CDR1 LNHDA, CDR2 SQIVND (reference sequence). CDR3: CASSPSRRRGSPSQPQHF. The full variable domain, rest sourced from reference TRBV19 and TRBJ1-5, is DGGITQSPKYLFRKEGQNVTLSCEQNLNHDAMYWYRQDPGQGLRLIYYSQIVNDFQKGDIAEGYSVSREKKESFPLTVTSAQKNPTAFYLCASSPSRRRGSPSQPQHFGDGTRLSIL.

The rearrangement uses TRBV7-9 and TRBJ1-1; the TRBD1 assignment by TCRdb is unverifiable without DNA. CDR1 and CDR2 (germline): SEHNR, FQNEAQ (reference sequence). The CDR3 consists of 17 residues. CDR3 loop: CASSSPLLITPNHEAFF.

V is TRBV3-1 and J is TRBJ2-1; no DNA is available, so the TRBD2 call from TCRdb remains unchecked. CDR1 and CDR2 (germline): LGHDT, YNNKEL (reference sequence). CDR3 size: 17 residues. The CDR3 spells CASSQDRGLAGALGKFF.

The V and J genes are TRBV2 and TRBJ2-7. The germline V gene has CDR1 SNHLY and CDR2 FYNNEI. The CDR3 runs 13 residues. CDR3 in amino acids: CASSDSPPYEQYF.

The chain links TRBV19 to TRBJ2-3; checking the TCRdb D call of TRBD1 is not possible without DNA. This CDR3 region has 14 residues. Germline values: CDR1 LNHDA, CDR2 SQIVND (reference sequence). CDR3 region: CASSNPGSTDTQYF.

The CDR3 region is CASSSGQGAIEQYF. V usage is TRBV27 and J usage is TRBJ2-7; TCRdb's D gene call, TRBD1, goes unchecked for lack of DNA. The CDR3 totals 14 residues. Germline V gene lookup returns CDR1 MNHEY and CDR2 SMNVEV (reference sequence).

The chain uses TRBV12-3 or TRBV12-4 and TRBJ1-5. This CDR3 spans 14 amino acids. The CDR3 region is CASSLAPLNQPQHF.